The rows below give T cell receptor beta chains drawn from one sample of a study of CD8+ T cells in alopecia areata. Libraries were prepared by immunoSEQ multiplex PCR; TCRdb keeps only in-frame clonotypes and omits some of them. The sample consists of 95,000 to 150,000 clones, roughly 55% of them appearing once. The sequencing used CD4+ T cells sorted from blood, collected at week 4, from a patient treated with tofacitinib. Receptors originate from a human donor with alopecia areata. CDR3s include the opening cysteine and the closing phenylalanine or tryptophan. A D gene is named only where the DNA matches it firmly. Clone size appears in some rows only: once, few, many, or a class for an expanded clone.

j_call,d_call,clone_size,v_call,cdr3_nt,cdr3_aa
TRBJ1-5,-,-,TRBV30,TGTGCCTGGAGGGACGGCGATCAGCCCCAGCATTTT,CAWRDGDQPQHF
TRBJ2-6,TRBD1,-,TRBV4-1,TGCGCCAGCAGCCACGGGACAGTGAACTCTGGGGCCAACGTCCTGACTTTC,CASSHGTVNSGANVLTF
TRBJ2-7,TRBD1,once,TRBV19,TGTGCCAGTAGTAAGGGACAGGGTCCCTACGAGCAGTACTTC,CASSKGQGPYEQYF
TRBJ1-2,-,-,TRBV30,TGTGCCTGGAGTGTTCCCGCGGTCGGCTACACCTTC,CAWSVPAVGYTF
TRBJ2-7,-,-,TRBV2,TGTGCCAGCGCTAACGACAGGAAAGAGTACTTC,CASANDRKEYF
TRBJ2-2,TRBD1,medium-sized,TRBV19,TGTGCCAGCGGACAGGCGAACACCGGGGAGCTGTTTTTT,CASGQANTGELFF
TRBJ1-2,TRBD1,-,TRBV7-2,TGTGCCAGCAGTAATGGACAGGGGCTCTATGGCTACACCTTC,CASSNGQGLYGYTF
TRBJ2-5,TRBD2,-,TRBV6-6,TGTGCCAGCAGTTACGGACTAGCGGGAGGATCGGAGACCCAGTACTTC,CASSYGLAGGSETQYF
TRBJ2-5,-,-,TRBV7-2,TGTGCCAGCAGGGTGGACACCAACCAAGAGACCCAGTACTTC,CASRVDTNQETQYF
TRBJ1-2,-,-,TRBV7-9,TGTGCCAGCGGAGTCACAGACTATGGCTACACCTTC,CASGVTDYGYTF
TRBJ2-3,TRBD2,few,TRBV10-3,TGTGCCATCAGTGATCTAGCGGGGGCCAGCACAGATACGCAGTATTTT,CAISDLAGASTDTQYF
TRBJ2-7,-,-,TRBV5-1,TGCGCCAGCAGCTTGTTCAAAGGTTCCCGGGAGCAGTACTTC,CASSLFKGSREQYF
TRBJ2-7,TRBD2,-,TRBV30,TGCGCTAGCGGGAGTGGGCTTTTGAACGAGCAGTACTTC,CASGSGLLNEQYF
TRBJ2-1,TRBD2,-,TRBV30,TGTGCCTGGAGTTTGAGACTAGCGGGAGGCGTCGGTGAGCAGTTCTTC,CAWSLRLAGGVGEQFF
TRBJ2-2,-,-,TRBV7-9,TGTGCCAGCAGCCCCTCCGGGGGAATCACCGGGGAGCTGTTTTTT,CASSPSGGITGELFF
TRBJ2-2,TRBD1,-,TRBV29-1,TGCAGCGTCTCAGCCTCCGGGACAGGGGACCGGGAGCTGTTTTTT,CSVSASGTGDRELFF
TRBJ1-2,-,-,TRBV30,TGTGCCTGGATGGAGGGAGGCGGCTACACCTTC,CAWMEGGGYTF
TRBJ1-1,-,-,TRBV5-4,TGTGCCAGCAGCTCCAAGGGGGTAATAGGCACTGAAGCTTTCTTT,CASSSKGVIGTEAFF
TRBJ1-6,-,-,TRBV25-1,TGTGCCAGCAGGCAACAGGGTGTTAATTCACCCCTCCACTTT,CASRQQGVNSPLHF
TRBJ2-7,-,-,TRBV23-1,TGCGCCAGCAGTCGCAAAGTCGGCGAGCAGTACTTC,CASSRKVGEQYF
TRBJ1-1,-,-,TRBV13,TGTGCCAGCAGCCAACGCCGTGCCGGGTCGAACACTGAAGCTTTCTTT,CASSQRRAGSNTEAFF
TRBJ2-7,-,-,TRBV5-1,TGCGCCAGCAGCTTGGGGACGTTAAGCGCCTACGAGCAGTACTTC,CASSLGTLSAYEQYF
TRBJ1-1,-,-,TRBV15,TGTGCCACCAGCAGAGATAAGGGCCTGAACACTGAAGCTTTCTTT,CATSRDKGLNTEAFF
TRBJ2-3,TRBD1,few,TRBV10-3,TGTGCCATCAGGGGACAGACTACAGATACGCAGTATTTT,CAIRGQTTDTQYF
TRBJ2-5,-,-,TRBV7-2,TGTGCCAGCAGCTACCGGACAGCACAAGAGACCCAGTACTTC,CASSYRTAQETQYF
TRBJ2-5,-,-,TRBV5-1,TGCGCCAGCAGCTTGGGGGACACCCAAGAGACCCAGTACTTC,CASSLGDTQETQYF
TRBJ2-4,TRBD1,-,TRBV7-2,TGTGCCAGCAGCTCGACAGGGGGTTTAGTCCTAGCCAAAAACATTCAGTACTTC,CASSSTGGLVLAKNIQYF
TRBJ2-1,TRBD1,few,TRBV14,TGTGCCAGCAGCACTTCGACAGGGCTCGTCAACAATGAGCAGTTCTTC,CASSTSTGLVNNEQFF
TRBJ2-5,-,few,TRBV29-1,TGCAGCGTTGAACACACAGGCGCCCAAGAGACCCAGTACTTC,CSVEHTGAQETQYF
TRBJ1-1,TRBD1,few,TRBV29-1,TGCAGCAGTGACAGGGGAAGGGACACTGAAGCTTTCTTT,CSSDRGRDTEAFF
TRBJ1-1,-,-,TRBV29-1,TGCAGCGTTGAAGCCGGGGAGGTGAACACTGAAGCTTTCTTT,CSVEAGEVNTEAFF
TRBJ2-1,-,-,TRBV27,TGTGCCAGCAGCTTCCACGGAAGCGCGGAGCAGTTCTTC,CASSFHGSAEQFF
TRBJ2-2,-,once,TRBV2,TGTGCCAGCAGTGAACCAGAACCGTCCACCGGGGAGCTGTTTTTT,CASSEPEPSTGELFF
TRBJ1-2,-,-,TRBV28,TGTGCCATCCCTAGGGAGAAGGCCTATGGCTACACCTTC,CAIPREKAYGYTF
TRBJ1-5,-,-,TRBV19,TGTGCCAGTAGTATCTCGGCCCCTTCCAATCAGCCCCAGCATTTT,CASSISAPSNQPQHF
TRBJ1-4,-,few,TRBV9,TGTGCCAGCAGCGTAGGGCAGCACACCTGGAGTGAAAAACTGTTTTTT,CASSVGQHTWSEKLFF